This TCR beta chain originates from a study of blood T cell repertoires in COVID-19. Overall study: The United States, Italy and Spain provided the acute and convalescent COVID-19 samples. The cDNA or gDNA used as material had been derived from T cells, B-cell-depleted T cells, or PBMCs.

As originally analysed: Counts of nucleated cells, estimated from reference gene primer amplification, were obtained. Sequencing used immunoSEQ multiplex PCR; TCRdb keeps in-frame clones, though not all of them. V and J calls and clone size are as listed in that table; D and trimming were resolved from the DNA. The sample yields 200,000 to 250,000 clones, around 87% seen once. In germline, CDR1 is SGHRS, CDR2 YFSETQ. The V and J ends lost 0 bases and 3 bases, in that order; junction bases with no gene match: 6. The CDR3 extends over 16 amino acids. This clonotype originated in a man aged 60 to 75 with acute or convalescent COVID-19. The rearrangement joins TRBV5-1 to TRBJ1-2; 9 bases line up with TRBD1. The sample taken for sequencing was peripheral blood. CDR3 protein: CASSLGGRQGDYGYTF. The CDR3 DNA is TGCGCCAGCAGCTTGGGCGGGCGACAGGGGGACTATGGCTACACCTTC.